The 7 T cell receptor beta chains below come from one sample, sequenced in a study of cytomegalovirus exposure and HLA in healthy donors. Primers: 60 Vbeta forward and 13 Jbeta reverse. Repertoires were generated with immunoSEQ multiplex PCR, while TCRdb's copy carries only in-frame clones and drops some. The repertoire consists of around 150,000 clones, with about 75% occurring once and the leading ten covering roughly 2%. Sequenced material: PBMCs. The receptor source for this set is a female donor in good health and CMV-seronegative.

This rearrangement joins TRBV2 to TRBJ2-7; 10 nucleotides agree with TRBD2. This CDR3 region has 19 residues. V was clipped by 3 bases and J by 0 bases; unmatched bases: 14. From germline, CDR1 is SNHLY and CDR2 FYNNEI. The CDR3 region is CASSDYLGLAGEGSYEQYF. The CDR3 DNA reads TGTGCCAGCAGTGATTATTTGGGGCTAGCGGGAGAAGGCTCCTACGAGCAGTACTTC.

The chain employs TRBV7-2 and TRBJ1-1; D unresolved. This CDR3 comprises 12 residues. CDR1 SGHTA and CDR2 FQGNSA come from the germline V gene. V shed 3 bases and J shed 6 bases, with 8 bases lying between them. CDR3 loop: CASSFLVSEAFF. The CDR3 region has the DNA TGTGCCAGCAGCTTCCTTGTTTCTGAAGCTTTCTTT.

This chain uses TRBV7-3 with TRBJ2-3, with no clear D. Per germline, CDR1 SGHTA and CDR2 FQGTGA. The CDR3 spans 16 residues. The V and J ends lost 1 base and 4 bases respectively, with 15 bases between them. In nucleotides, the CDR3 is TGTGCCAGCAGCTTAATGACAAGTACCCCTCCAGATACGCAGTATTTT. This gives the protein CASSLMTSTPPDTQYF. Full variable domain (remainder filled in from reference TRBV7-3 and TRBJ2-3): GAGVSQTPSNKVTEKGKYVELRCDPISGHTALYWYRQSLGQGPEFLIYFQGTGAADDSGLPNDRFFAVRPEGSVSTLKIQRTERGDSAVYLCASSLMTSTPPDTQYFGPGTRLTVL.

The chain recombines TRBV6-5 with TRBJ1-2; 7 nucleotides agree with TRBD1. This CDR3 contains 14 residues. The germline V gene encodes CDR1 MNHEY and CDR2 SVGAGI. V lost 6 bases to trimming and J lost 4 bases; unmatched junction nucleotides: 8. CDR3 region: CASSLTGSPYGYTF. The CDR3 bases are TGTGCCAGCAGCCTGACAGGGTCCCCCTATGGCTACACCTTC.

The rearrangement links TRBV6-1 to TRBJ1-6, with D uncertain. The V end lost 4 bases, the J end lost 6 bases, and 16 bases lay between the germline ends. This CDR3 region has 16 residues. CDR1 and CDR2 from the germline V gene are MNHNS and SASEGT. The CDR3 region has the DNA TGTGCCAGCAGTGCGTTGCCGGGTTTAGGTAATTCACCCCTCCACTTT. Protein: CASSALPGLGNSPLHF.

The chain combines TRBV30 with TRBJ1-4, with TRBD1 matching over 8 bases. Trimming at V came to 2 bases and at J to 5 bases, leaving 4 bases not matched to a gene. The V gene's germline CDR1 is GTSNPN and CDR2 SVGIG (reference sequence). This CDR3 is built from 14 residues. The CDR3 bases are TGTGCCTGGAGTACACAGGGGGGGAATGAAAAACTGTTTTTT. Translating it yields CAWSTQGGNEKLFF.

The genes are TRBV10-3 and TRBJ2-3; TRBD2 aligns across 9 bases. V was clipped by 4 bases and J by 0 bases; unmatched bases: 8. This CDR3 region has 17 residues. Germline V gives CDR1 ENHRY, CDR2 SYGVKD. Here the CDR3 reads CAISGPSGNASTDTQYF. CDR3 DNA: TGTGCCATCAGTGGTCCTAGCGGGAATGCTAGCACAGATACGCAGTATTTT.